These T cell receptor beta chains were read from a single sample in a study of blood T cell repertoires in COVID-19. Produced via immunoSEQ multiplex PCR; TCRdb's table is partial and in-frame only. The sample includes over 55,000 clones, almost 85% of them seen just once. The sample taken for sequencing was peripheral blood. Every receptor here comes from a man between 45 and 60 years old with acute or convalescent COVID-19. The CDR3 runs from the conserved cysteine through the conserved F or W. Each record gives: clone size, J gene, V gene, D gene, CDR3 protein, CDR3 DNA. A D gene is named only where the DNA matches it firmly. Size values are once, few and many counts, or a class for expanded clones, and some rows have none.

- | TRBJ1-2 | TRBV5-1 | TRBD1 | CASSILQGPNYGYTF | TGCGCCAGCAGCATACTACAGGGGCCTAACTATGGCTACACCTTC
- | TRBJ2-7 | TRBV27 | - | CASSFSLSYEQYF | TGTGCCAGCAGTTTCTCCCTCTCCTACGAGCAGTACTTC
- | TRBJ1-5 | TRBV5-8 | - | CASSSGLSQPQHF | TGTGCCAGCAGCTCGGGTCTTAGTCAGCCCCAGCATTTT
- | TRBJ1-2 | TRBV6-6 | - | CASSFRQTNYGYTF | TGTGCCAGCAGTTTCAGACAGACCAACTATGGCTACACCTTC
- | TRBJ1-2 | TRBV6-1 | - | CASSEVSGGGDYGYTF | TGTGCCAGCAGTGAAGTGTCCGGCGGGGGGGACTATGGCTACACCTTC
- | TRBJ2-4 | TRBV5-6 | - | CASSTGPLGIQYF | TGTGCCAGCAGCACAGGGCCCTTAGGGATTCAGTACTTC
- | TRBJ1-2 | TRBV6-5 | - | CASSRGEGGYTF | TGTGCCAGCAGTAGAGGGGAGGGCGGCTACACCTTC
- | TRBJ2-3 | TRBV5-1 | - | CASSLAVPQDTQYF | TGCGCCAGCAGCTTGGCGGTACCCCAAGATACGCAGTATTTT
- | TRBJ2-7 | TRBV7-9 | TRBD1 | CASSSMTGVGEQYF | TGTGCCAGCAGCTCCATGACAGGGGTGGGAGAGCAGTACTTC
- | TRBJ1-6 | TRBV3-1/TRBV3-2 | - | CASSQGWVGDSPLHF | TGTGCCAGCAGCCAAGGGTGGGTTGGAGATTCACCCCTCCACTTT
- | TRBJ2-7 | TRBV19 | TRBD1 | CASSPNMGQGAYEQYF | TGTGCCAGTAGCCCAAATATGGGCCAGGGGGCCTACGAGCAGTACTTC
- | TRBJ2-7 | TRBV7-7 | TRBD2 | CASSYPGRASGGHYEQYF | TGTGCTAGCAGCTATCCGGGTCGAGCGTCGGGGGGGCACTACGAGCAGTACTTC
- | TRBJ1-2 | TRBV29-1 | - | CSVGESSGGYTF | TGCAGCGTGGGAGAATCTTCGGGGGGCTACACCTTC
- | TRBJ2-3 | TRBV19 | TRBD2 | CASSRGLAGGPSSTDTQYF | TGTGCCAGTAGCCGGGGACTAGCGGGGGGCCCCTCAAGCACAGATACGCAGTATTTT
once | TRBJ2-1 | TRBV30 | - | CAWSVGQSSYNEQFF | TGTGCCTGGAGTGTAGGACAGAGCTCCTACAATGAGCAGTTCTTC
once | TRBJ1-6 | TRBV3-1/TRBV3-2 | TRBD1 | CASSLRQGNSPLHF | TGTGCCAGCAGCCTGCGACAGGGAAATTCACCCCTCCACTTT
- | TRBJ2-7 | TRBV23-1 | - | CASRPPPGGNEQYF | TGCGCCAGCAGACCCCCGCCTGGAGGTAACGAGCAGTACTTC
- | TRBJ1-6 | TRBV25-1 | - | CASRGTPRDNSPLHF | TGTGCCAGCAGAGGGACACCGAGGGATAATTCACCCCTCCACTTT
- | TRBJ1-6 | TRBV4-1 | TRBD1 | CASSQDSGQASPLHF | TGCGCCAGCAGCCAAGATTCCGGACAGGCCTCACCCCTCCACTTT
- | TRBJ2-5 | TRBV11-2 | - | CASSLGQAVGETQYF | TGTGCCAGCAGCTTAGGACAGGCCGTGGGAGAGACCCAGTACTTC
- | TRBJ2-3 | TRBV7-3 | TRBD2 | CASSFSGGADTQYF | TGTGCCAGCAGCTTTAGCGGGGGGGCCGATACGCAGTATTTT
- | TRBJ2-2 | TRBV18 | TRBD1 | CASSPPSTGGTGELFF | TGTGCCAGCTCACCACCCTCGACAGGGGGAACCGGGGAGCTGTTTTTT
once | TRBJ2-5 | TRBV25-1 | - | CASSEFAETQYF | TGTGCCAGCAGTGAATTTGCGGAGACCCAGTACTTC
- | TRBJ2-3 | TRBV7-3 | - | CASSLTRGAADTQYF | TGTGCCAGCAGCTTAACACGGGGGGCGGCAGATACGCAGTATTTT
- | TRBJ1-1 | TRBV23-1 | - | CASSQSEGSRTEAFF | TGCGCCAGCAGTCAATCGGAGGGGTCGCGCACTGAAGCTTTCTTT
- | TRBJ2-7 | TRBV7-3 | - | CASSLGLGPGEQYF | TGTGCCAGCAGCTTAGGACTGGGTCCTGGCGAGCAGTACTTC
once | TRBJ2-7 | TRBV7-2 | TRBD1 | CASSSQGASSYEQYF | TGTGCCAGCAGCTCCCAGGGGGCCTCCTCCTACGAGCAGTACTTC
few | TRBJ2-5 | TRBV7-9 | TRBD1 | CASSLGDSEETQYF | TGTGCCAGCAGCTTAGGGGACAGCGAAGAGACCCAGTACTTC
- | TRBJ2-1 | TRBV5-1 | - | CASKGTRMGGEQFF | TGCGCCAGCAAAGGGACCCGCATGGGGGGTGAGCAGTTCTTC
- | TRBJ2-5 | TRBV5-1 | - | CASSLADVGGETQYF | TGCGCCAGCAGCTTGGCGGACGTAGGAGGAGAGACCCAGTACTTC
- | TRBJ2-3 | TRBV19 | TRBD1 | CASSIQMGQGSYSTDTQYF | TGTGCCAGTAGTATTCAGATGGGACAGGGCTCTTATAGCACAGATACGCAGTATTTT
- | TRBJ2-5 | TRBV2 | TRBD2 | CASSVRGGETQYF | TGTGCCAGCAGTGTCCGGGGGGGTGAGACCCAGTACTTC
once | TRBJ2-3 | TRBV4-1 | TRBD2 | CASSQDRKSPASGGGDTQYF | TGCGCCAGCAGCCAAGACCGAAAGTCTCCAGCTAGCGGGGGTGGAGATACGCAGTATTTT
- | TRBJ2-7 | TRBV5-4 | TRBD1 | CASSFRDRVYEQYF | TGTGCCAGCAGCTTCCGGGACAGGGTCTACGAGCAGTACTTC
- | TRBJ2-1 | TRBV25-1 | - | CASRGQYNEQFF | TGTGCCAGCAGAGGACAGTACAATGAGCAGTTCTTC
- | TRBJ2-1 | TRBV6-5 | TRBD2 | CASSLKAGGRSDEQFF | TGTGCCAGCAGTTTAAAAGCGGGGGGGCGGTCAGATGAGCAGTTCTTC
- | TRBJ2-5 | TRBV18 | TRBD1 | CASSLGQGGKETQYF | TGTGCCAGCTCACTTGGACAGGGGGGGAAGGAGACCCAGTACTTC
- | TRBJ2-5 | TRBV5-1 | - | CARPTGTQYF | TGCGCCAGACCCACGGGGACCCAGTACTTC
- | TRBJ1-2 | TRBV10-3 | - | CAINSGDYGYTF | TGTGCCATCAATTCAGGGGACTATGGCTACACCTTC
once | TRBJ1-2 | TRBV27 | TRBD1 | CASRRQGGGYTF | TGTGCCAGCAGGAGACAGGGTGGTGGCTACACCTTC
- | TRBJ2-5 | TRBV11-2 | TRBD2 | CASNTLAGLQETQYF | TGTGCCAGCAACACTCTAGCGGGCCTACAAGAGACCCAGTACTTC
- | TRBJ1-1 | TRBV5-4 | - | CASSRSGFLTEAFF | TGTGCCAGCAGCCGTTCAGGGTTTTTAACTGAAGCTTTCTTT
- | TRBJ2-4 | TRBV6-6 | - | CASSRFLNGQPGLAKNIQYF | TGTGCCAGCAGTCGTTTTCTAAACGGACAACCTGGATTAGCCAAAAACATTCAGTACTTC
- | TRBJ2-5 | TRBV30 | TRBD1 | CAWSVRDRGTQETQYF | TGTGCCTGGAGTGTACGGGACAGGGGCACTCAAGAGACCCAGTACTTC
- | TRBJ2-7 | TRBV7-8 | TRBD1 | CASSRGTGGTYEQYF | TGTGCCAGCAGTCGAGGGACAGGGGGGACCTACGAGCAGTACTTC
few | TRBJ1-5 | TRBV13 | TRBD1 | CASSPGPGGNQPQHF | TGTGCCAGCAGCCCTGGTCCAGGGGGAAATCAGCCCCAGCATTTT
- | TRBJ2-3 | TRBV6-5 | - | CASRYRDSSSTDTQYF | TGTGCCAGCAGATACCGGGACTCATCTAGCACAGATACGCAGTATTTT
- | TRBJ2-2 | TRBV19 | - | CASSIGAGANTGELFF | TGTGCCAGTAGTATAGGTGCAGGGGCGAACACCGGGGAGCTGTTTTTT
- | TRBJ2-5 | TRBV5-6 | - | CASSWRGQQETQYF | TGTGCCAGCAGCTGGCGAGGACAGCAAGAGACCCAGTACTTC
- | TRBJ2-1 | TRBV24-1 | TRBD1 | CATSDLQQGVNEQFF | TGTGCCACCAGTGATTTGCAGCAGGGGGTGAATGAGCAGTTCTTC
- | TRBJ1-2 | TRBV18 | - | CASSPPVLQGTGYTF | TGTGCCAGCTCACCACCGGTTCTTCAGGGGACGGGCTACACCTTC
- | TRBJ2-5 | TRBV5-1 | TRBD1 | CASSLVGTEQETQYF | TGCGCCAGCAGCTTGGTCGGGACAGAGCAAGAGACCCAGTACTTC
- | TRBJ1-3 | TRBV5-5 | - | CASSLVRETYSTSGNTIYF | TGTGCCAGCAGCTTGGTTCGGGAAACCTACTCAACCTCTGGAAACACCATATATTTT
- | TRBJ1-2 | TRBV3-1/TRBV3-2 | - | CASSHRQYYGYTF | TGTGCCAGCAGCCACAGGCAGTACTATGGCTACACCTTC